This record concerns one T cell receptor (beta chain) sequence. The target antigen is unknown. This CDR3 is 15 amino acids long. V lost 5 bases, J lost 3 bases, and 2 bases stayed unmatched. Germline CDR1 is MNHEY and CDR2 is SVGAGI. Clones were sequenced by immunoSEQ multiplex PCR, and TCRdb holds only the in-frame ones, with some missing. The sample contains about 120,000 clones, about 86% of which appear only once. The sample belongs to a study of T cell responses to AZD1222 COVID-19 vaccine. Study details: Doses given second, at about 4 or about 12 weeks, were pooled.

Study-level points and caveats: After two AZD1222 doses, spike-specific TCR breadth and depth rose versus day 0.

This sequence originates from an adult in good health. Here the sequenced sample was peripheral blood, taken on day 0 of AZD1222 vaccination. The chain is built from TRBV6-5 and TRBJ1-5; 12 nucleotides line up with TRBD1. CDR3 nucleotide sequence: TGTGCCAGCAGTCGGGACAGGGGGCTCAATCAGCCCCAGCATTTT. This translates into CASSRDRGLNQPQHF.